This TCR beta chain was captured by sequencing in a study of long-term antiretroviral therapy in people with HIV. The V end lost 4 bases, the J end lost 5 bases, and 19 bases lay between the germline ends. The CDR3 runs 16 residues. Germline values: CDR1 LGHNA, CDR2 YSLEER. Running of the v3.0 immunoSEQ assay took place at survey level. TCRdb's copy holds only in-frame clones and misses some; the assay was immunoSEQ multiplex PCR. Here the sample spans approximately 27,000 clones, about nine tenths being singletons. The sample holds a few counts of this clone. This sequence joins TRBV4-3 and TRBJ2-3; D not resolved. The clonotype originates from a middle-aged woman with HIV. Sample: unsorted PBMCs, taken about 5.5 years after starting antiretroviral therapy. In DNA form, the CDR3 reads TGCGCCAGCAGCCCTTCGGGTTCATTCGGGCAAGATACGCAGTATTTT. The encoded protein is CASSPSGSFGQDTQYF.